A single sample gave rise to the 3 T cell receptor beta chains below, sequenced in a study of cytomegalovirus exposure and HLA in healthy donors. The PCR employed 60 Vbeta primers together with 13 Jbeta primers. Profiled with immunoSEQ multiplex PCR; TCRdb holds only in-frame clones, not every one. The data contain under 130,000 clones, around 80% of them seen just once; the ten biggest clones take up about 3%. Sample: PBMCs. These receptor sequences come from a woman in her 40s in good health and CMV-seronegative.

The chain joins TRBV4-2 to TRBJ2-1; TRBD2 aligns across 11 bases. CDR3 length equals 16 residues. The trim removed 4 bases at V and 5 bases at J, leaving 7 bases unmatched. CDR1 is LGHNA, CDR2 YNFKEQ, per germline. CDR3 protein: CASSRTGTSGNNEQFF. DNA of the CDR3: TGTGCCAGCAGCCGAACCGGGACTAGCGGAAACAATGAGCAGTTCTTC.

V and J are TRBV4-3 and TRBJ2-1; 9 positions agree with TRBD2. The germline V gene has CDR1 LGHNA and CDR2 YSLEER. The trim removed 1 base at V and 7 bases at J, leaving 8 bases unmatched. This CDR3 is 16 amino acids long. The CDR3 DNA sequence: TGCGCCAGCAGCCAAGTAGCCCAGCGGGGGGATAATGAGCAGTTCTTC. It specifies CASSQVAQRGDNEQFF.

CDR3 protein: CASSQAEGSNQPQHF. The CDR3 DNA is TGCGCCAGCAGCCAAGCGGAGGGGAGCAATCAGCCCCAGCATTTT. The chain couples TRBV4-1 to TRBJ1-5; a possible D gene is TRBD1 (5 bases). CDR3 size: 15 residues. Trimming cost V 1 base and J 1 base, with 8 bases left between them. Germline lookup yields CDR1 MGHRA and CDR2 YSYEKL.